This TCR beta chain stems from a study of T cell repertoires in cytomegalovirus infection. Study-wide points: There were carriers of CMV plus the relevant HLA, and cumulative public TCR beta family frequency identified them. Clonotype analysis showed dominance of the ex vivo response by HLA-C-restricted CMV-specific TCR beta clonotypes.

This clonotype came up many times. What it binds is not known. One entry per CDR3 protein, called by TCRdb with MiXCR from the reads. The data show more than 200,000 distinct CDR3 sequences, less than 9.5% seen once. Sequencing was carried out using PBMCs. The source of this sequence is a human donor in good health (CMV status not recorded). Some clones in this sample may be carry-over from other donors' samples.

The CDR3 region is CASSRPGGAGGSYEQYF. The CDR3 coding sequence is TGTGCCAGCAGCCGCCCCGGGGGAGCCGGGGGTAGCTACGAGCAGTACTTC. V is TRBV4-2 and J is TRBJ2-7; maybe TRBD2 (6 bases). CDR3 length: 17 amino acids. CDR1 is LGHNA, CDR2 YNFKEQ, per germline. V lost 4 bases, J lost 3 bases, and 22 bases lay in between.